This entry lists 4 T cell receptor beta chains sequenced from one sample in a study of blood T cell repertoires in COVID-19. Generated by immunoSEQ multiplex PCR, the TCRdb table keeps only in-frame clones and is missing some. The sample lists 180,000 or so clones; approximately 85% were seen once. Sequenced material: peripheral blood. Source of these receptors: a woman aged 80 or older with acute or convalescent COVID-19.

This chain joins TRBV6-6 and TRBJ1-1, with D possibly TRBD1 on 5 matching bases. The CDR3 runs 14 residues. Germline values: CDR1 MNHNY, CDR2 SVGAGI (reference sequence). Trimming removed 5 bases at V and 4 bases at J, with 14 bases between. The CDR3 DNA is TGTGCCAGCAGTCCCCCGCAGGGCGGCACTGAAGCTTTCTTT. Amino acids: CASSPPQGGTEAFF.

This chain joins TRBV6-5 and TRBJ2-7, with D perhaps TRBD2 (5 bases). Looked up from germline, CDR1 is MNHEY and CDR2 is SVGAGI. Trimming took off 4 bases at V and 6 bases at J, with 13 bases between the two ends. The CDR3 has 13 amino acids. In nucleotides, the CDR3 is TGTGCCAGCAGTTCCCAGTCTCGGGGCGAGCAGTACTTC. Translated, it gives CASSSQSRGEQYF.

This clone occurred once. The sample has other DNA sequences that encode this CDR3 too. The V gene is TRBV5-1, the J gene TRBJ1-5; D is unresolved. Germline lookup yields CDR1 SGHRS and CDR2 YFSETQ. V lost 0 bases and J 0 bases, leaving 7 bases between the germline ends. The CDR3 has 15 amino acids. CDR3 DNA sequence: TGCGCCAGCAGCTTGGACTCTTATAGCAATCAGCCCCAGCATTTT. It is translated as CASSLDSYSNQPQHF.

This chain links TRBV7-2 with TRBJ2-3, with 13 positions matching TRBD2. Germline V gene lookup returns CDR1 SGHTA and CDR2 FQGNSA. After removal of 6 bases from V and 3 bases from J, the junction contained 0 bases not matched to a gene. This CDR3 has 14 residues. In DNA, the CDR3 is TGTGCCAGCAGGACTAGCGGGGGGACAGATACGCAGTATTTT. This encodes CASRTSGGTDTQYF.